Below are 19 T cell receptor beta chains sequenced from a single sample in a study of CD8 T cells in Susac syndrome. Random hexamers were used to reverse transcribe the RNA input (roughly 0.5 to 1 ug). TCRdb passed the immunoSEQ multiplex PCR reads through MiXCR, listing each CDR3 protein once. The sample carries about 200,000 distinct CDR3 sequences, more than 85% recorded once. The sequenced sample was CD8+ T cells from PBMCs. Receptor source: a human donor with multiple sclerosis.

The V gene is TRBV29-1, the J gene TRBJ1-1, with unresolved D. The V and J ends lost 1 base and 1 base respectively, with 13 bases between them. The CDR3 contains 15 residues. Germline V gene lookup returns CDR1 SQVTM and CDR2 ANQGSEA. CDR3 in DNA: TGCAGCGTTGAAGGGGTACCAGGTCCGAACACTGAAGCTTTCTTT. Protein: CSVEGVPGPNTEAFF. The full variable domain, completed using reference TRBV29-1 and TRBJ1-1, is SAVISQKPSRDICQRGTSLTIQCQVDSQVTMMFWYRQQPGQSLTLIATANQGSEATYESGFVIDKFPISRPNLTFSTLTVSNMSPEDSSIYLCSVEGVPGPNTEAFFGQGTRLTVV.

The rearrangement links TRBV19 to TRBJ1-5, with a possible D match to TRBD1 (6 bases). V shed 7 bases and J shed 4 bases, with 17 bases lying between them. Germline V gives CDR1 LNHDA, CDR2 SQIVND (reference sequence). The CDR3 runs to 15 residues. The CDR3 DNA follows: TGTGCCAGTACAGTGACAGGAGGTTCTAATCAGCCCCAGCATTTT. Translating gives CASTVTGGSNQPQHF.

The rearrangement joins TRBV4-2 to TRBJ2-3; D is possibly TRBD1 (6 bases). V lost 3 bases and J lost 1, with 8 bases in between. The CDR3 covers 14 residues. Germline V gene sequence: CDR1 LGHNA, CDR2 YNFKEQ. The CDR3 loop reads CASSQPGGTDTQYF. CDR3 in DNA: TGTGCCAGCAGCCAGCCAGGGGGCACAGATACGCAGTATTTT.

V usage is TRBV4-3 and J usage is TRBJ2-7; D is unresolved. CDR3 size: 14 residues. The V end was cut by 0 bases, the J end by 3 bases, with 9 bases between. The germline V gene has CDR1 LGHNA and CDR2 YSLEER. CDR3 loop: CASSQDTGSYEQYF. CDR3 coding DNA: TGCGCCAGCAGCCAAGATACGGGTAGCTACGAGCAGTACTTC.

This chain joins TRBV6-5 and TRBJ2-7; D gene unclear. CDR1 is MNHEY and CDR2 is SVGAGI in the germline V gene. This CDR3 is 15 amino acids long. With 0 bases removed from V and 0 bases from J, the gap between germline ends came to 9 bases. CDR3 nucleotides: TGTGCCAGCAGTTACTCGACGGAAAGCTCCTACGAGCAGTACTTC. This gives the protein CASSYSTESSYEQYF.

V and J are TRBV30 and TRBJ1-2; TRBD1 is a possible D gene (5 bases). The CDR3 extends over 11 amino acids. V was clipped by 8 bases and J by 6 bases, with 13 bases between them. Germline V CDR1 and CDR2: GTSNPN, SVGIG (reference sequence). This CDR3 reads CALGRDHGYTF. The CDR3 DNA is TGTGCCCTCGGCAGGGACCATGGCTACACCTTC.

DNA of the CDR3: TGTGCCAGCAGCTTGCGCGGTAGCGGACGATCCTACGAGCAGTACTTC. Translating it yields CASSLRGSGRSYEQYF. The chain carries TRBV5-4 and TRBJ2-7; possible D gene TRBD2, 6 bases. The CDR3 runs to 16 residues. Per the germline V gene, CDR1 is SGHNT and CDR2 is YYREEE (reference sequence). The V end lost 1 base, the J end lost 1 base, and 15 bases lay between the germline ends.

The rearrangement links TRBV2 to TRBJ1-1; the D gene is possibly TRBD1 (5 bases). Between the trimmed V and J ends, which lost 8 bases and 0 bases, there was a span of 10 bases. The CDR3 has 13 residues. In germline, CDR1 is SNHLY, CDR2 FYNNEI. CDR3 residues: CASVTGVNTEAFF. CDR3 coding DNA: TGTGCCAGCGTCACAGGAGTGAACACTGAAGCTTTCTTT.

Only one count was recorded for this clonotype. The chain is built from TRBV9 and TRBJ2-1; 12 bases agree with TRBD1. The CDR3 totals 15 residues. CDR1 is SGDLS and CDR2 is YYNGEE in the germline V gene. Losses at the gene ends were 3 bases for V and 16 bases for J; bases not matched to a gene: 14. CDR3 residues: CASSAESGTGGPVFF. The CDR3 coding sequence is TGTGCCAGCAGCGCCGAGTCCGGGACAGGGGGCCCGGTATTCTTC.

This clonotype came up once. The V call is TRBV6-5, the J call TRBJ2-2, with TRBD2 matching 7 bases. V lost 6 bases and J lost 5; bases outside the gene matches: 9. The CDR3 contains 15 residues. Germline V lookup: CDR1 MNHEY, CDR2 SVGAGI. Here the CDR3 DNA reads TGTGCCAGCAGGGCTCTGTGGGGAGGGACCGGGGAGCTGTTTTTT. Its protein product is CASRALWGGTGELFF.

The chain uses TRBV29-1 and TRBJ2-3; 10 nucleotides match TRBD1. This CDR3 is built from 13 residues. Germline V CDR1 and CDR2: SQVTM, ANQGSEA. The junction had 6 bases not matched to a gene; V was cut back by 8 bases and J by 4 bases. In nucleotides, the CDR3 is TGCAGCTCGGACAGGGGGTCCGCAGATACGCAGTATTTT. This codes for CSSDRGSADTQYF.

In DNA, the CDR3 is TGTGCCAGCAGATTTATAGCGGGATACCCCTACGAGCAGTACTTC. Encoded protein: CASRFIAGYPYEQYF. The chain recombines TRBV2 with TRBJ2-7, with 8 bases aligning to TRBD2. Germline loops: CDR1 SNHLY, CDR2 FYNNEI. Trimming took 6 bases from V and 2 from J; bases not matched to a gene: 9. The CDR3 length is 15 residues.

The genes are TRBV4-1 and TRBJ1-4; 9 nucleotides align to TRBD1. CDR3 size: 17 residues. J gave up 3 bases and V 4 bases, and 9 bases lay outside the gene matches. Germline lookup yields CDR1 MGHRA and CDR2 YSYEKL. CDR3 DNA: TGCGCCAGCAGCCTCGGGACAGGGTGGGCTCCTAATGAAAAACTGTTTTTT. Amino acid sequence: CASSLGTGWAPNEKLFF.

V is TRBV7-9 and J is TRBJ2-5, with a tentative D call TRBD1 (6 bases). Deletions cut 5 bases from V and 0 bases from J, with 10 bases between. The CDR3 length is 14 residues. Germline V gives CDR1 SEHNR, CDR2 FQNEAQ (reference sequence). The CDR3 DNA reads TGTGCCAGCAGCGGTGGACAGTACCAAGAGACCCAGTACTTC. Amino acids: CASSGGQYQETQYF. Full variable domain (missing parts from reference TRBV7-9 and TRBJ2-5): DTGVSQNPRHKITKRGQNVTFRCDPISEHNRLYWYRQTLGQGPEFLTYFQNEAQLEKSRLLSDRFSAERPKGSFSTLEIQRTEQGDSAMYLCASSGGQYQETQYFGPGTRLLVL.

The chain links TRBV19 to TRBJ2-3; 11 positions match TRBD2. The germline V gene has CDR1 LNHDA and CDR2 SQIVND (reference sequence). With 1 base clipped from V and 2 bases from J, the junction kept 8 bases outside the gene matches. The CDR3 covers 18 residues. Written as DNA, the CDR3 is TGTGCCAGTAGTATAGCCGAACTAGCGGGGGACGCCACAGATACGCAGTATTTT. This translates into CASSIAELAGDATDTQYF.

The J gene is TRBJ1-1, the V gene TRBV30, with D hard to call. The CDR3 spans 11 residues. Trimming cost V 0 bases and J 5 bases, with 4 bases left between them. Germline loops: CDR1 GTSNPN, CDR2 SVGIG (reference sequence). CDR3 residues: CAWSVETEAFF. CDR3 DNA: TGTGCCTGGAGTGTAGAGACTGAAGCTTTCTTT.

The rearrangement uses TRBV5-5 and TRBJ2-1; the D is unclear. Germline CDR1 and CDR2: SGHKS and YYEKEE (reference sequence). The length of the CDR3 is 11 residues. The V end was cut by 2 bases, the J end by 8 bases, with 5 bases between. In DNA, the CDR3 is TGTGCCAGCAGCTTTCGTCATGAGCAGTTCTTC. Translated, it gives CASSFRHEQFF.

The J gene is TRBJ1-2, the V gene TRBV3-1, with D unresolved. Germline CDR1 is LGHDT and CDR2 is YNNKEL (reference sequence). V was pared by 1 base and J by 4 bases, with 10 bases between. The CDR3 is 14 amino acids. The CDR3 protein is CASSQGEHPYGYTF. CDR3 coding DNA: TGTGCCAGCAGCCAAGGAGAACATCCCTATGGCTACACCTTC.

The V call is TRBV11-2, the J call TRBJ2-7, with 8 bases lining up with TRBD2. Germline values: CDR1 SGHAT, CDR2 FQNNGV. Trimming cost V 2 bases and J 1 base; bases outside gene matches: 10. The CDR3 runs 17 residues. CDR3 nucleotide sequence: TGTGCCAGCAGCTTACAGCTTCGGGGGGGAGCATCCTACGAGCAGTACTTC. Protein product: CASSLQLRGGASYEQYF.